This passage covers 28 T cell receptor beta chains from one sample sequenced in a study of shared clonotypes between healthy human individuals. TCRdb's table, derived via immunoSEQ multiplex PCR, lists solely in-frame clones and lacks some. Among some 1,900,000 clones listed, just under 95% were seen once. Positive CCR7 selection of CD45RO-negative cells yielded the naive CD8 cells, and terminally differentiated effector memory CD45RA+ cells were excluded. Sample: naive CD8+ T cells sorted from blood. The receptor source for this set is a man in his late teens or twenties in good health.

The J gene is TRBJ2-7, the V gene TRBV7-9; the D gene is possibly TRBD2 (5 bases). This CDR3 contains 15 residues. CDR1 is SEHNR, CDR2 FQNEAQ, per germline (reference sequence). The ends were cut back, 0 bases at V and 5 bases at J, with 14 bases in the middle. The CDR3 sequence is CASSLAIGEKDEQYF. The CDR3 coding sequence is TGTGCCAGCAGCTTAGCGATCGGGGAGAAAGACGAGCAGTACTTC. Full variable domain (outside the CDR3, taken from reference TRBV7-9 and TRBJ2-7): DTGVSQNPRHKITKRGQNVTFRCDPISEHNRLYWYRQTLGQGPEFLTYFQNEAQLEKSRLLSDRFSAERPKGSFSTLEIQRTEQGDSAMYLCASSLAIGEKDEQYFGPGTRLTVT.

The chain carries TRBV18 and TRBJ2-7; the D is unclear. V lost 2 bases, J lost 0 bases, and 8 bases lay in between. CDR3 size: 14 residues. CDR1 is KGHSH, CDR2 LQKENI, per germline. CDR3 bases: TGTGCCAGCTCACCAAAGATCGACTCCTACGAGCAGTACTTC. Translated: CASSPKIDSYEQYF.

The gene calls are TRBV5-1 and TRBJ2-5; the D call may be TRBD1 or TRBD2 (5 bases each). V lost 3 bases, J lost 11 bases, and 17 bases lay in between. CDR1 and CDR2 (germline): SGHRS, YFSETQ. The CDR3 sequence is 13 residues long. CDR3 protein: CASSYHRDPEQYF. CDR3 sequence (DNA): TGCGCCAGCAGCTACCACCGGGACCCGGAGCAGTACTTC. Full variable domain (rest looked up from reference TRBV5-1 and TRBJ2-5): KAGVTQTPRYLIKTRGQQVTLSCSPISGHRSVSWYQQTPGQGLQFLFEYFSETQRNKGNFPGRFSGRQFSNSRSEMNVSTLELGDSALYLCASSYHRDPEQYFGPGTRLLVL.

This clone was seen more than once but under ten times. The chain uses TRBV28 and TRBJ1-5, with TRBD1 as a possible D gene (5 bases). Trimming pared 8 bases from V and 4 bases from J, leaving 24 bases between. Germline CDR1 is MDHEN and CDR2 is SYDVKM. This CDR3 comprises 17 residues. CDR3 in amino acids: CASDAFGQGLINQPQHF. CDR3 in DNA: TGTGCCAGCGATGCCTTTGGGCAGGGCCTTATTAATCAGCCCCAGCATTTT.

In the case of this clone: The same CDR3 is also encoded by other DNA sequences in this sample. The chain employs TRBV9 and TRBJ2-3; D unclear. With 0 bases removed from V and 0 bases from J, the gap between germline ends came to 8 bases. This CDR3 is 15 amino acids long. Germline CDR1 SGDLS, CDR2 YYNGEE. The CDR3 DNA reads as TGTGCCAGCAGCGTAGTTGGCTCCAGCACAGATACGCAGTATTTT. Its translation is CASSVVGSSTDTQYF.

Only a few counts were recorded for this clone. DNA of the CDR3: TGTGCCAGTTCAGAAATTGAAGCTTTCTTT. It codes for CASSEIEAFF. J is TRBJ1-1 and V is TRBV7-9; no clear D. This CDR3 is 10 amino acids long. Germline values: CDR1 SEHNR, CDR2 FQNEAQ (reference sequence). Trimming pared 9 bases from V and 7 bases from J, leaving 9 bases between.

This clone was seen just once. The chain couples TRBV4-1 to TRBJ2-7, with a tentative D call TRBD2 (5 bases). The germline CDR1 and CDR2 sequences are MGHRA and YSYEKL. Trimming took 2 bases from V and 3 from J, leaving 17 bases between them. This CDR3 region has 16 residues. CDR3 sequence: CASSQQDTADLYEQYF. The CDR3 DNA sequence: TGCGCCAGCAGCCAACAGGATACAGCGGACCTCTACGAGCAGTACTTC.

This clone was seen a few times. This rearrangement joins TRBV5-6 to TRBJ2-2; D not resolved. The V and J ends lost 1 base and 4 bases respectively, with 5 bases between them. The germline V gene has CDR1 SGHDT and CDR2 YYEEEE. The CDR3 is 13 amino acids. The DNA for the CDR3 is TGTGCCAGCAGCTTGACAGTCACCGGGGAGCTGTTTTTT. Amino acid sequence: CASSLTVTGELFF.

CDR3 nucleotide sequence: TGTGCCAGCGCCAGGGGCCCCTACAATCAGCCCCAGCATTTT. Translated: CASARGPYNQPQHF. The chain is built from TRBV28 and TRBJ1-5; perhaps TRBD1 as D (6 bases). Trimming removed 8 bases from V and 3 bases from J, with 14 bases in between. From germline, CDR1 is MDHEN and CDR2 SYDVKM. The length of the CDR3 is 14 residues.

The V and J genes are TRBV29-1 and TRBJ2-1, with TRBD2 matching 12 bases. The V and J ends lost 1 base and 4 bases, in that order; junction bases with no gene match: 11. Germline V CDR1 and CDR2: SQVTM, ANQGSEA. The CDR3 has 18 amino acids. The CDR3 loop reads CSVEAPLLAGGVYNEQFF. CDR3 nucleotides: TGCAGCGTTGAAGCTCCCCTGCTAGCGGGAGGGGTGTACAATGAGCAGTTCTTC.

The chain couples TRBV15 to TRBJ2-3, with D possibly matching TRBD2 (5 bases). V lost 4 bases and J 3 bases, leaving 17 bases between the germline ends. The CDR3 totals 16 residues. CDR1 and CDR2 (germline): LNHNV, YYDKDF (reference sequence). The CDR3 spells CATSKTTPLATDTQYF. DNA for the CDR3: TGTGCCACCAGCAAAACCACTCCCCTAGCAACAGATACGCAGTATTTT. Full variable domain (remainder filled in from reference TRBV15 and TRBJ2-3): DAMVIQNPRYQVTQFGKPVTLSCSQTLNHNVMYWYQQKSSQAPKLLFHYYDKDFNNEADTPDNFQSRRPNTSFCFLDIRSPGLGDTAMYLCATSKTTPLATDTQYFGPGTRLTVL.

J is TRBJ2-7 and V is TRBV30, with 9 bases fitting TRBD1. The CDR3 loop spans 14 amino acids. Germline V CDR1 and CDR2: GTSNPN, SVGIG (reference sequence). With V trimmed by 3 bases and J by 3 bases, 6 bases remained unmatched. CDR3 amino acids: CAWSSGTGFYEQYF. In DNA, the CDR3 is TGTGCCTGGAGCTCTGGGACAGGGTTCTACGAGCAGTACTTC. The whole variable domain, filled in from reference TRBV30 and TRBJ2-7, reads SQTIHQWPATLVQPVGSPLSLECTVEGTSNPNLYWYRQAAGRGLQLLFYSVGIGQISSEVPQNLSASRPQDRQFILSSKKLLLSDSGFYLCAWSSGTGFYEQYFGPGTRLTVT.

The chain employs TRBV2 and TRBJ2-7; a weak D match, TRBD1 (6 bases). The V end was cut by 9 bases, the J end by 3 bases, with 21 bases between. Germline loops: CDR1 SNHLY, CDR2 FYNNEI. The CDR3 has 15 amino acids. CDR3 DNA sequence: TGTGCCAGGTTCCGACTCCGGGACACCGACTACGAGCAGTACTTC. It encodes CARFRLRDTDYEQYF. Full variable domain (rest looked up from reference TRBV2 and TRBJ2-7): EPEVTQTPSHQVTQMGQEVILRCVPISNHLYFYWYRQILGQKVEFLVSFYNNEISEKSEIFDDQFSVERPDGSNFTLKIRSTKLEDSAMYFCARFRLRDTDYEQYFGPGTRLTVT.

J is TRBJ1-1 and V is TRBV7-9, with 7 bases fitting TRBD1. V shed 6 bases, J shed 4 bases, and the junction held 8 bases outside the gene matches. From germline, CDR1 is SEHNR and CDR2 FQNEAQ (reference sequence). The CDR3 has 14 amino acids. The CDR3 loop reads CASRPPTGSTEAFF. The CDR3, as DNA: TGTGCCAGCAGACCTCCGACAGGGAGCACTGAAGCTTTCTTT.

This clone was seen only once. CDR3 coding DNA: TGTGCCAGTAGTATCTACCCCGGACAGGTCTACGAGCAGTACTTC. Its translation: CASSIYPGQVYEQYF. The genes are TRBV19 and TRBJ2-7; TRBD1 matches 7 bases. The J segment lost 3 bases and the V segment lost 3 bases, leaving 8 bases of the junction unmatched. CDR3 size: 15 residues. Germline V gene data show CDR1 as LNHDA and CDR2 as SQIVND (reference sequence).

The J gene is TRBJ2-7, the V gene TRBV6-5, with a possible D match to TRBD1 (6 bases). V lost 5 bases to trimming and J lost 6 bases, with 17 bases between them. Germline V gives CDR1 MNHEY, CDR2 SVGAGI. CDR3 length: 14 amino acids. CDR3 region: CASSRQGFDREQYF. The CDR3 region has the DNA TGTGCCAGCAGTCGCCAGGGGTTTGACCGCGAGCAGTACTTC.

The CDR3 spells CASSDLLETQYF. Written as DNA, the CDR3 is TGTGCCAGCAGCGACTTGTTGGAGACCCAGTACTTC. The chain employs TRBV5-4 and TRBJ2-5; no definite D call. V gave up 4 bases and J gave up 5 bases, with 9 bases separating them. Per germline, CDR1 SGHNT and CDR2 YYREEE (reference sequence). The CDR3 sequence is 12 residues long.

The chain carries TRBV5-4 and TRBJ2-2, with TRBD2 matching 10 bases. Germline CDR1 and CDR2: SGHNT and YYREEE (reference sequence). The J segment lost 3 bases and the V segment lost 4 bases, leaving 3 bases of the junction unmatched. The CDR3 runs 15 residues. CDR3 amino acids: CASSGGLADTGELFF. In DNA, the CDR3 is TGTGCCAGCAGCGGTGGACTAGCGGACACCGGGGAGCTGTTTTTT.

V usage is TRBV2 and J usage is TRBJ1-4; D unresolved. This CDR3 region has 13 residues. Germline V gene data show CDR1 as SNHLY and CDR2 as FYNNEI. Trimming took 10 bases from V and 3 from J, leaving 12 bases between them. In DNA, the CDR3 is TGTGCCACCTCGAGGTGGGCTAATGAAAAACTGTTTTTT. Amino acids: CATSRWANEKLFF.

This clone was detected only once. The CDR3 region is CASSQEETSGNEQFF. Here the CDR3 DNA reads TGCGCCAGCAGCCAAGAGGAGACTAGTGGTAATGAGCAGTTCTTC. The chain couples TRBV4-1 to TRBJ2-1; a possible D gene is TRBD2 (6 bases). The CDR3 consists of 15 residues. CDR1 and CDR2 (germline): MGHRA, YSYEKL. V shed 0 bases and J shed 7 bases, with 13 bases lying between them.

V and J are TRBV7-8 and TRBJ1-2; 9 bases map to TRBD1. The CDR3 has 14 amino acids. With V trimmed by 5 bases and J by 11 bases, 12 bases remained unmatched. Germline loops: CDR1 SGHVS, CDR2 FQNEAQ. CDR3 region: CASSGQPGQGRYTF. The CDR3 bases are TGTGCCAGCAGCGGACAACCGGGACAGGGAAGGTACACCTTC.

The chain couples TRBV5-6 to TRBJ1-6; D not certain. Germline V gives CDR1 SGHDT, CDR2 YYEEEE. V dropped 0 bases and J dropped 0 bases, with 10 bases sitting between them. The CDR3 runs to 17 residues. DNA for the CDR3: TGTGCCAGCAGCTTGGTAGCCGAGAGCTCCTATAATTCACCCCTCCACTTT. Translating gives CASSLVAESSYNSPLHF.

The V and J genes are TRBV10-3 and TRBJ2-7; 12 nucleotides align to TRBD1. The junction had 11 bases not matched to a gene; V was cut back by 10 bases and J by 7 bases. The CDR3 runs to 14 residues. Germline CDR1 ENHRY, CDR2 SYGVKD. CDR3 coding DNA: TGTGCCACCGAATTGGGACAGGGGGCGCGAGAGCAGTACTTC. The encoded protein is CATELGQGAREQYF.

This chain uses TRBV30 with TRBJ1-5; D gene ambiguous. V dropped 5 bases and J dropped 0 bases, with 11 bases sitting between them. This CDR3 comprises 14 residues. Per the germline V gene, CDR1 is GTSNPN and CDR2 is SVGIG (reference sequence). CDR3 sequence reads: CAWDLGISNQPQHF. CDR3 coding DNA: TGTGCCTGGGACCTGGGTATTAGCAATCAGCCCCAGCATTTT.

J is TRBJ1-2 and V is TRBV19; D might be TRBD1 (5 bases). This CDR3 comprises 15 residues. Trimming stripped 11 bases from V and 4 bases from J, with 23 bases between. Germline CDR1 reads LNHDA; CDR2 reads SQIVND (reference sequence). The CDR3 DNA follows: TGTGCCTCAGTAACGTTCCGGGACGGAGTCTATGGCTACACCTTC. Translating it yields CASVTFRDGVYGYTF.

The chain couples TRBV19 to TRBJ1-6, with D maybe TRBD1 (5 bases). The CDR3 extends over 17 amino acids. CDR1 is LNHDA, CDR2 SQIVND, per germline (reference sequence). V lost 4 bases to trimming and J lost 4 bases, with 17 bases between them. DNA for the CDR3: TGTGCCAGTAGTACCAATCCCAAACAGGCGTATAATTCACCCCTCCACTTT. This gives the protein CASSTNPKQAYNSPLHF.

This chain links TRBV19 with TRBJ2-3; 7 nucleotides align to TRBD2. The V segment lost 1 base and the J segment 5 bases; nucleotides outside the gene matches: 3. Germline-derived CDR1 and CDR2 are LNHDA and SQIVND (reference sequence). This CDR3 is built from 14 residues. CDR3 residues: CASSIGDYQDTQYF. CDR3 in DNA: TGTGCCAGTAGTATAGGGGACTACCAAGATACGCAGTATTTT.

The chain joins TRBV27 to TRBJ1-2; perhaps TRBD1 as D (6 bases). V dropped 2 bases and J dropped 5 bases, with 15 bases sitting between them. The CDR3 has 15 amino acids. Germline CDR1 reads MNHEY; CDR2 reads SMNVEV (reference sequence). The CDR3 sequence is CASSLGGALGYGYTF. The CDR3 bases are TGTGCCAGCAGTTTAGGGGGGGCGCTTGGGTATGGCTACACCTTC.